This TCR beta chain comes out of a study of cytomegalovirus exposure and HLA in healthy donors. The CDR3 contains 16 residues. Germline V gene sequence: CDR1 LGHNA, CDR2 YNFKEQ. The junction had 4 bases not matched to a gene; V was cut back by 2 bases and J by 0 bases. Both 60 Vbeta primers and 13 Jbeta primers went into the PCR. TCRdb's table, derived via immunoSEQ multiplex PCR, lists solely in-frame clones and lacks some. Among approximately 200,000 clones listed, around 80% were seen once. A remark on this clone: Its cognate antigen is unknown.

Whole-study results and caveats: Sequencing likely caused a cluster of highly shared sequence variants.

The sample comprised PBMCs. The chain combines TRBV4-2 with TRBJ2-3, with 8 bases identical to TRBD2. The sequence was obtained from a man aged 35-49 years in good health and CMV-seronegative. The CDR3 is CASSQKRGSSTDTQYF. CDR3 coding DNA: TGTGCCAGCAGCCAAAAGCGGGGGTCTAGCACAGATACGCAGTATTTT.